A selection of T cell receptor beta chains follows, all from one sample in a study of human T cells and chemical hapten exposure. TCRdb recomputed calls from the RACE reads with MiXCR, one row per CDR3 protein. Among roughly 43,000 distinct CDR3 sequences, about 3.5% were seen once, and the ten largest hold about 6%. Specimen: whole blood. These receptor sequences come from a human donor in good health. Some clones in this sample may be carry-over from other donors' samples. Both conserved end residues are trimmed from each CDR3. The order of the fields is J gene, CDR3 length, V gene, CDR3 protein.

>TRBJ1-1|14|TRBV20-1
SARDNRGIGYTEAF
>TRBJ1-1|13|TRBV27
ASSKSGGTHTEAF
>TRBJ2-4|13|TRBV15
ATSRVRREKNIQY
>TRBJ1-2|9|TRBV29-1
STGQDYGYT
>TRBJ2-1|13|TRBV7-2
ASSLLAGNYNEQF
>TRBJ2-7|14|TRBV6-2/TRBV6-3
ASSYPTSGGSYEQY
>TRBJ2-7|10|TRBV5-1
ASSSYTYEQY
>TRBJ2-7|12|TRBV24-1
ATSDSGSSYEQY
>TRBJ1-2|9|TRBV20-1
SARQGYGYT
>TRBJ1-1|13|TRBV28
ASSFTDRGNTEAF
>TRBJ1-1|15|TRBV5-6
ASSLDMWGERSTEAF
>TRBJ2-5|12|TRBV29-1
SVGLAGGGETQY
>TRBJ2-3|11|TRBV20-1
SARELAGVPQY
>TRBJ1-2|12|TRBV28
ASSSGTGGHGYT
>TRBJ1-5|11|TRBV6-1
ASSEVVRGPQH
>TRBJ2-7|11|TRBV28
ASSPPGIYEQY
>TRBJ2-3|12|TRBV12-3/TRBV12-4
ASSFSGRADTQY
>TRBJ1-1|11|TRBV11-2
ASSLEGNTEAF
>TRBJ2-7|13|TRBV24-1
ATSGWGPDSYEQY
>TRBJ2-3|13|TRBV4-2
ASSAIAGSTDTQY
>TRBJ2-1|10|TRBV6-5
ASSRGSNEQF
>TRBJ2-3|15|TRBV7-6
ASSLRSSGRIGDTQY
>TRBJ1-5|12|TRBV4-1
ASSHGQGSMPQH
>TRBJ1-1|13|TRBV5-5
ASSSRHNILTEAF
>TRBJ2-3|13|TRBV20-1
SAFASRQGTDTQY
>TRBJ1-5|11|TRBV12-3/TRBV12-4
ASSLVGDQPQH
>TRBJ1-5|15|TRBV28
ASSLKGTGKSNQPQH
>TRBJ2-5|14|TRBV10-1
ASSGDRDTGEETQY
>TRBJ2-1|11|TRBV29-1
SSWDISYNEQF